This T cell receptor beta chain derives from a study of T cells in Graves' hyperthyroidism and ophthalmopathy. From RNA transcripts, TCR beta CDR3 regions were amplified. The TCR CDR3 first-round RT-PCR relied on the HTBI primer set. TCRdb itself ran the multiplex PCR reads through MiXCR, one entry per CDR3 protein. This sample carries approximately 700,000 distinct CDR3 sequences, about 45% of them seen once, and the ten largest clones take about 7.7%. Uncontrolled infection, other autoimmune disease, pregnancy or lactation barred patients from enrollment. Clinical symptoms, serum thyroxine and TRAb, thyroid ultrasound and orbital computed tomography together formed the diagnostic basis. From germline, CDR1 is MNHNY and CDR2 SVGAGI (reference sequence). The CDR3 length is 13 residues. V lost 3 bases, J lost 1 base, and 6 bases lay in between. This clonotype was observed at least ten times.

Sequences were obtained from peripheral blood or thyroid tissue (not recorded which). The V gene is TRBV6-6, the J gene TRBJ1-1; the D is unclear. The TCR sequence derives from an adult man with Graves' disease, either hyperthyroidism or ophthalmopathy (not recorded which). The CDR3 loop is CASSYSRNTEAFF. The CDR3, as DNA: TGTGCCAGCAGTTATAGCCGGAACACTGAAGCTTTCTTT.